A single sample gave rise to the 2 T cell receptor beta chains below, sequenced in a study of T cell responses to AZD1222 COVID-19 vaccine. The table came from immunoSEQ multiplex PCR; TCRdb's copy has only in-frame clones and leaves some out. The sample has 90,000 to 120,000 clones; about 89% are singletons. This material consisted of peripheral blood, taken on day 0 of AZD1222 vaccination. These receptor sequences come from an adult in good health.

The chain joins TRBV29-1 to TRBJ2-7; unclear D gene. Between the trimmed V and J ends, which lost 4 bases and 6 bases, there was a span of 16 bases. This CDR3 is built from 13 residues. CDR1 and CDR2 (germline): SQVTM, ANQGSEA. Here the CDR3 reads CSVVWSEVFEQYF. CDR3 in DNA: TGCAGCGTTGTATGGAGTGAAGTTTTCGAGCAGTACTTC.

The gene calls are TRBV6-5 and TRBJ2-2; D might be TRBD2 (5 bases). The length of the CDR3 is 14 residues. Germline V gene lookup returns CDR1 MNHEY and CDR2 SVGAGI. Here the CDR3 reads CACGPYENTGELFF. CDR3 DNA: TGTGCATGCGGGCCTTATGAGAACACCGGGGAGCTGTTTTTT.